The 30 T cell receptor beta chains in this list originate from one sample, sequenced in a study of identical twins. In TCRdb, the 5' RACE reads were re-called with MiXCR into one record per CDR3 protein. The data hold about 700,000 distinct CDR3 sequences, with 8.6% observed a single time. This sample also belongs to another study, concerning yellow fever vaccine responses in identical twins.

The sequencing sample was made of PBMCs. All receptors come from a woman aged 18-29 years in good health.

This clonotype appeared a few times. The DNA of the CDR3 is TGTGCCAGCAACACCCCGGGAAGCCCCTACAATGAGCAGTTCTTC. This sequence encodes CASNTPGSPYNEQFF. The chain combines TRBV6-2 or TRBV6-3 with TRBJ2-1; D perhaps matches TRBD2 (5 bases). CDR1 MNHEY and CDR2 SVGEGT come from the germline V gene. The V and J ends lost 7 bases and 2 bases respectively, with 15 bases between them. The CDR3 has 15 residues.

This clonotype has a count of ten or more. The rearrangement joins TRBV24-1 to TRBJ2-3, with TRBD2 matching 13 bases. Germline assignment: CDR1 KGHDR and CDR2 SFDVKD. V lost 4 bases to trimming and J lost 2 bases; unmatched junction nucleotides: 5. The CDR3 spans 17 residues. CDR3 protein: CATSEHGTSGTTDTQYF. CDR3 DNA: TGTGCCACCAGTGAGCACGGGACTAGCGGGACCACAGATACGCAGTATTTT.

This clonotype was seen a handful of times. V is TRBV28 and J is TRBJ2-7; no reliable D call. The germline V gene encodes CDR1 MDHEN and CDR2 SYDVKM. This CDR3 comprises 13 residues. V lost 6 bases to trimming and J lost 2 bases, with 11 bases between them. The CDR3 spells CASRSLAPYEQYF. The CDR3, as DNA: TGTGCCAGCAGATCATTGGCCCCCTACGAGCAGTACTTC.

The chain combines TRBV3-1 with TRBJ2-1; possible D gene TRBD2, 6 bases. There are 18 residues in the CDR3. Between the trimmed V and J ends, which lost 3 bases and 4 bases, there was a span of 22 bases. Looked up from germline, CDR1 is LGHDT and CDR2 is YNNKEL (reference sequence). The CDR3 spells CASSHRSAGLNHYNEQFF. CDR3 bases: TGTGCCAGCAGCCATCGTTCCGCCGGACTAAACCATTACAATGAGCAGTTCTTC.

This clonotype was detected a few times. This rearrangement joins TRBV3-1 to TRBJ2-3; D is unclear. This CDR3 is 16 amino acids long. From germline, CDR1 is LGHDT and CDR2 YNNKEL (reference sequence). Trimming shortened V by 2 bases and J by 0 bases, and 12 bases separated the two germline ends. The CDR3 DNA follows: TGTGCCAGCAGCCAACGCTGGGCGCGGAGCACAGATACGCAGTATTTT. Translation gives CASSQRWARSTDTQYF.

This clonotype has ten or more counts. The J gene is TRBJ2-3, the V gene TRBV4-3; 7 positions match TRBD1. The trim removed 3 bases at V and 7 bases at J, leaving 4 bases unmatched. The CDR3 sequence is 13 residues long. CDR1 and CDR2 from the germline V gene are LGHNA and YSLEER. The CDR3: CASSQGQRYTQYF. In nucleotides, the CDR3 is TGCGCCAGCAGCCAGGGACAGCGGTATACGCAGTATTTT.

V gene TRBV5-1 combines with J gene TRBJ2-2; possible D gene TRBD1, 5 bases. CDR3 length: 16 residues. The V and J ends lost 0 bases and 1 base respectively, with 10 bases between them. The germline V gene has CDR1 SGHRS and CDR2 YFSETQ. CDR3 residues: CASSLASGWNTGELFF. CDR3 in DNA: TGCGCCAGCAGCTTGGCCTCAGGGTGGAACACCGGGGAGCTGTTTTTT. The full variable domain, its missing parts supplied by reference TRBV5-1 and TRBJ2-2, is KAGVTQTPRYLIKTRGQQVTLSCSPISGHRSVSWYQQTPGQGLQFLFEYFSETQRNKGNFPGRFSGRQFSNSRSEMNVSTLELGDSALYLCASSLASGWNTGELFFGEGSRLTVL.

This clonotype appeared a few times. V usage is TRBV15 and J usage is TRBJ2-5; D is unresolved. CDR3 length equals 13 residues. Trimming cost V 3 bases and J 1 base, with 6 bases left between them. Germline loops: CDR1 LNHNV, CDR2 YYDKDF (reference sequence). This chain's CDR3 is CATSRSGQETQYF. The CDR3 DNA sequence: TGTGCCACCAGCAGGTCAGGCCAAGAGACCCAGTACTTC.

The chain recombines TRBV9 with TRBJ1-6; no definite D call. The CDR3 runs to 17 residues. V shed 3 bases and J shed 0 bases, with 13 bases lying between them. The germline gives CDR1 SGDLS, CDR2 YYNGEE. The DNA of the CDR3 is TGTGCCAGCAGCGCGGAAGGTCTTAGCTCCTATAATTCACCCCTCCACTTT. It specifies CASSAEGLSSYNSPLHF.

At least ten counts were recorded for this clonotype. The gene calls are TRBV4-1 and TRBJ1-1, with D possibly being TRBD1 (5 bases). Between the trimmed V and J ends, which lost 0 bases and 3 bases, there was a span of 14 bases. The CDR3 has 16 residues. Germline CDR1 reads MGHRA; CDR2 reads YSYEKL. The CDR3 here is CASSQDGSGGDTEAFF. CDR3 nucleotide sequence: TGCGCCAGCAGCCAAGATGGGTCTGGAGGGGACACTGAAGCTTTCTTT.

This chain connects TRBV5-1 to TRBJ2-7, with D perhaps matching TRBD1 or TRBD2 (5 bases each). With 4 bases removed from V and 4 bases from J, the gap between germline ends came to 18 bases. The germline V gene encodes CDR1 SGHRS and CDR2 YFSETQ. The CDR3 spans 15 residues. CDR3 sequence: CASSPGDLGRYEQYF. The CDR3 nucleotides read TGCGCCAGCAGCCCTGGGGACCTAGGAAGGTACGAGCAGTACTTC.

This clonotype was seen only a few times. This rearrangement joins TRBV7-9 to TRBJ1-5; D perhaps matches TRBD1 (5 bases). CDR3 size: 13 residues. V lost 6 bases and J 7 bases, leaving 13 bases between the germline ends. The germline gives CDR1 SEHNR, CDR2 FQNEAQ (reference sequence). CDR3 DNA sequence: TGTGCCAGCAGTCTCTCGCAGGGCCAGCCCCAGCATTTT. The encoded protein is CASSLSQGQPQHF.

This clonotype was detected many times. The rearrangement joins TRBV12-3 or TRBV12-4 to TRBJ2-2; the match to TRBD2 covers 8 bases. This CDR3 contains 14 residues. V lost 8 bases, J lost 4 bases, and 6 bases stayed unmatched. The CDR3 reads CASRGGGITGELFF. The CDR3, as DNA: TGTGCCAGCCGCGGCGGGGGGATCACCGGGGAGCTGTTTTTT.

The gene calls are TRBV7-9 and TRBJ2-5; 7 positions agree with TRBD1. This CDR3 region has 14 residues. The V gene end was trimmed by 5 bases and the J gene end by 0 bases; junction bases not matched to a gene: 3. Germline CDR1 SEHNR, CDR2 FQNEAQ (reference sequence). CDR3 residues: CASSHQGDQETQYF. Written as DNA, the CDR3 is TGTGCCAGCAGCCACCAGGGGGACCAAGAGACCCAGTACTTC.

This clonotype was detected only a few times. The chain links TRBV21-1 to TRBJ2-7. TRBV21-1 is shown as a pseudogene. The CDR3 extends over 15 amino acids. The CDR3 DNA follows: TGTGCCAGCAGCAAGGCGGGGCAGTTCTCGGACGAGCAGTACTTC. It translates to CASSKAGQFSDEQYF.

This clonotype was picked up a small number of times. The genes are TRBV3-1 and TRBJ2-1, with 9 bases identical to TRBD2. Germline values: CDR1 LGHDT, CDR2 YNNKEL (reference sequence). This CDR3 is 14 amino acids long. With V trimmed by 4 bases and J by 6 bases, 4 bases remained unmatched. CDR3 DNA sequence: TGTGCCAGCAGCCTTCCGACTAGCGGCAATGAGCAGTTCTTC. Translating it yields CASSLPTSGNEQFF.

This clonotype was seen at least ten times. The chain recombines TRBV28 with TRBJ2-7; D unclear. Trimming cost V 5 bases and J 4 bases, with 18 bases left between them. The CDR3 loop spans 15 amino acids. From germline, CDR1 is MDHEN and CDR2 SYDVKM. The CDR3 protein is CASSPHGNRQYEQYF. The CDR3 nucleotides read TGTGCCAGCAGTCCACACGGCAACAGACAATACGAGCAGTACTTC.

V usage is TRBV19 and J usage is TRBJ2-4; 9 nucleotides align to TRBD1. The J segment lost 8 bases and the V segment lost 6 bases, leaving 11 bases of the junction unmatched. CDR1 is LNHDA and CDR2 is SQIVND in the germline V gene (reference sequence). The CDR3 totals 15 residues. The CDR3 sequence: CASRNPGQGKDIQYF. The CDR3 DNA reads TGTGCCAGTAGAAACCCCGGACAGGGGAAGGACATTCAGTACTTC.

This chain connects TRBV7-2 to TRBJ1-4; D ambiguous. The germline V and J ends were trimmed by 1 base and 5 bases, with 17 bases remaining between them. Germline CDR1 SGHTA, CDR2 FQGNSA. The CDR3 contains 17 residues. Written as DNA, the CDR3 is TGTGCCAGCAGCTTAGTACCGCCCGGGTCCGGGAATGAAAAACTGTTTTTT. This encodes CASSLVPPGSGNEKLFF.

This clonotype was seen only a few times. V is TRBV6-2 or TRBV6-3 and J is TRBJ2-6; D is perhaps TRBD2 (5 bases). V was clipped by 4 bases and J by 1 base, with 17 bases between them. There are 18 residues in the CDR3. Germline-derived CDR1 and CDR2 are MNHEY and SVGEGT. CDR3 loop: CASSWVTDLSSGANVLTF. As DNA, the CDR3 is TGTGCCAGCAGTTGGGTGACGGACTTATCTTCTGGGGCCAACGTCCTGACTTTC.

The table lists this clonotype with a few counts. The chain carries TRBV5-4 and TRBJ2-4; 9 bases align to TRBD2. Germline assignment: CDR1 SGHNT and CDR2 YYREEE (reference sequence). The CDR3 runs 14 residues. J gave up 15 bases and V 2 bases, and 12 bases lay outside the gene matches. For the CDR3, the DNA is TGTGCCAGCAGCTTAGACAGCGGGGGGTCCTCCCCGTACTTC. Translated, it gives CASSLDSGGSSPYF.

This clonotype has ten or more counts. The CDR3, as DNA: TGCGCCAGCAGCCAAGATGTGGGCCGGGAGACCCAGTACTTC. Its translation: CASSQDVGRETQYF. The chain links TRBV4-3 to TRBJ2-5, with no clear D. The germline gives CDR1 LGHNA, CDR2 YSLEER. V was shortened by 0 bases and J by 5 bases, with 10 bases between the two germline ends. CDR3 length: 14 residues.

The CDR3 DNA follows: TGTGCCAGCAGTTTCGTATCCCGGGACTCCAATGAGCAGTTCTTC. Translating it yields CASSFVSRDSNEQFF. The chain employs TRBV28 and TRBJ2-1; perhaps TRBD2 as D (6 bases). Trimming stripped 3 bases from V and 6 bases from J, with 15 bases between. CDR1 is MDHEN, CDR2 SYDVKM, per germline. The CDR3 sequence is 15 residues long.

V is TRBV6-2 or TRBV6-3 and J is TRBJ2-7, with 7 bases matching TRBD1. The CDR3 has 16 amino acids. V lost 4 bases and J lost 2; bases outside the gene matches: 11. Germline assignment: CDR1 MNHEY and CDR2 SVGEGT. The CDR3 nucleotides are TGTGCCAGCAGTTCCCCCTCGACAGGGTCAGCCTACGAGCAGTACTTC. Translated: CASSSPSTGSAYEQYF.

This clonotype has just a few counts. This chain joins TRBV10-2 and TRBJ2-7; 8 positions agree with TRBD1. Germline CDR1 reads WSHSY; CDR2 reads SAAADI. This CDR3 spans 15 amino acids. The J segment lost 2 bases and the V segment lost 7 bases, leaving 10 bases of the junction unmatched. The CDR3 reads CASTRTGMGAYEQYF. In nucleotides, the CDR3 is TGCGCCAGCACTCGGACAGGGATGGGGGCCTACGAGCAGTACTTC.

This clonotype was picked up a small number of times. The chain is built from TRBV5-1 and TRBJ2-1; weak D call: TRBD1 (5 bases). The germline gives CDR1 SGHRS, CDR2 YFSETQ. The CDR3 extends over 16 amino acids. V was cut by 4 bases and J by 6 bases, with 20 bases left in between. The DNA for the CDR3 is TGCGCCAGCAGCCGGGCCCCGGACAAGATACCCAATGAGCAGTTCTTC. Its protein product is CASSRAPDKIPNEQFF.

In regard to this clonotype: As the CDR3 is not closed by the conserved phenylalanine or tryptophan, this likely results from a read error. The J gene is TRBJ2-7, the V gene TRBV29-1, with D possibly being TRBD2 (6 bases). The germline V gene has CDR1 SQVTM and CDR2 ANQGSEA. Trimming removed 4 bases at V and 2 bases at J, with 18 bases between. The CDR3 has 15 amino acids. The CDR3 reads CSVVEGGTGPYEQYL. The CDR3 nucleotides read TGCAGCGTTGTGGAGGGCGGGACTGGTCCCTACGAGCAGTACCTC.

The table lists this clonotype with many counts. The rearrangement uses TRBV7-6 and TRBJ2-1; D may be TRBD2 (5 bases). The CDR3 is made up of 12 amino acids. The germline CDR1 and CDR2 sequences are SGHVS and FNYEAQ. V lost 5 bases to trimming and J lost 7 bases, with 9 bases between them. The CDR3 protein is CASSATSNEQFF. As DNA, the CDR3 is TGTGCCAGCAGCGCCACTAGTAATGAGCAGTTCTTC.

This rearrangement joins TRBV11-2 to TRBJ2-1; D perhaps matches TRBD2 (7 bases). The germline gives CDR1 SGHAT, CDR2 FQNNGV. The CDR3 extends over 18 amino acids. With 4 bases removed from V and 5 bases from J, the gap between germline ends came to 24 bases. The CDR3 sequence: CASSSTWGGQRRDNEQFF. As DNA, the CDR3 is TGTGCCAGCAGCTCGACCTGGGGGGGGCAGCGGCGGGACAATGAGCAGTTCTTC.

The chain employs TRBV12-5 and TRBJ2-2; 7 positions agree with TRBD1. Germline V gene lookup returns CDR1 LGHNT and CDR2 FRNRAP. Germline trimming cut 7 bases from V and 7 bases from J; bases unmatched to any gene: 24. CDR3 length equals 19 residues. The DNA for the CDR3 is TGTGCTAGTGCCTCCACGGGGAAAACAGGGGAAGGGGCCAGCGGGGAGCTGTTTTTT. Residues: CASASTGKTGEGASGELFF. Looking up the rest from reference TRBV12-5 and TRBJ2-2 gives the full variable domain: DARVTQTPRHKVTEMGQEVTMRCQPILGHNTVFWYRQTMMQGLELLAYFRNRAPLDDSGMPKDRFSAEMPDATLATLKIQPSEPRDSAVYFCASASTGKTGEGASGELFFGEGSRLTVL.